This entry lists 30 T cell receptor beta chains sequenced from one sample in a study of blood T cells in healthy people across ages. Combining a sample-barcoded 5' primer with a J-beta primer mix, a second PCR ran for roughly 7 to 11 cycles. TCRdb re-analysed the 5' RACE reads in MiXCR, keeping a single row per CDR3 protein. The sample has some 370,000 distinct CDR3 sequences; 45% to 65% are singletons. Sequenced material: blood. The receptors were sampled from a man between 60 and 70 years old in good health.

The rearrangement links TRBV12-3 or TRBV12-4 to TRBJ1-5; tentatively, D is TRBD1 (5 bases). With 6 bases removed from V and 3 bases from J, the gap between germline ends came to 9 bases. This CDR3 contains 13 residues. DNA for the CDR3: TGTGCCAGCAGCTCAGGGTACAATCAGCCCCAGCATTTT. Amino acids: CASSSGYNQPQHF.

The genes are TRBV3-1 and TRBJ2-5; D possibly corresponds to TRBD1 (6 bases). The end of the DNA aligns better with TRBJ2-7, so the J call may be wrong. Germline CDR1 reads LGHDT; CDR2 reads YNNKEL (reference sequence). The CDR3 runs to 14 residues. CDR3 protein: CASSQGHDRGEQYF. CDR3 coding DNA: TGTGCCAGCAGCCAGGGACACGACAGAGGCGAGCAGTACTTC.

For this clonotype: One base away lies a much larger clone, so this may be a sequencing read error. The chain uses TRBV12-3 or TRBV12-4 and TRBJ2-1; TRBD2 aligns across 8 bases. V dropped 6 bases and J dropped 13; count of bases not matched to a gene: 17. The CDR3 covers 15 residues. This CDR3 is CASRSYRAGEKTQFF. CDR3 bases: TGTGCCAGCAGAAGTTATCGAGCGGGGGAGAAGACCCAGTTCTTC.

This clonotype showed up just once. The CDR3 loop reads CASSLVRGTGRTEAFF. The CDR3 DNA reads TGTGCCAGCAGCTTAGTGAGGGGAACGGGTAGGACTGAAGCTTTCTTT. This chain joins TRBV13 and TRBJ1-1, with D tentatively TRBD1 (5 bases). V was clipped by 1 base and J by 5 bases, with 17 bases between them. The CDR3 covers 16 residues. Germline assignment: CDR1 PRHDT and CDR2 FYEKMQ (reference sequence).

The J gene is TRBJ1-2, the V gene TRBV5-1; D gene ambiguous. The V and J ends lost 3 bases and 8 bases respectively, with 11 bases between them. Germline V gene sequence: CDR1 SGHRS, CDR2 YFSETQ. The CDR3 contains 12 residues. CDR3 sequence (DNA): TGCGCCAGCAGCTCGTCCCAACTGGGCTACACCTTC. Protein sequence: CASSSSQLGYTF.

The chain links TRBV12-3 or TRBV12-4 to TRBJ1-2, with 8 positions matching TRBD1. The J segment lost 2 bases and the V segment lost 6 bases, leaving 8 bases of the junction unmatched. The CDR3 extends over 15 amino acids. The CDR3, as DNA: TGTGCCAGCAGCCGTACAGGGGGAGAGAACTATGGCTACACCTTC. Protein sequence: CASSRTGGENYGYTF.

The chain joins TRBV9 to TRBJ2-5; 12 bases match TRBD2. The CDR3 contains 15 residues. Trimming took 0 bases from V and 11 from J; bases not matched to a gene: 8. Germline V gene data show CDR1 as SGDLS and CDR2 as YYNGEE. CDR3 in DNA: TGTGCCAGCAGCGTAGCTAGCGGGGGGGTCGGAGAGCAGTACTTC. Translation gives CASSVASGGVGEQYF.

The V and J genes are TRBV20-1 and TRBJ2-4; a weak D match, TRBD1 (6 bases). The end of the DNA fits TRBJ2-5 better, so the J call may be wrong. This CDR3 is 13 amino acids long. Germline CDR1 and CDR2: DFQATT and SNEGSKA (reference sequence). CDR3 bases: TGCAGTCCGAACCACAGGGACCAAGAGACCCAGTACTTC. Translation gives CSPNHRDQETQYF.

In its sample, this clonotype was seen a few times. The chain uses TRBV11-2 and TRBJ2-5; D is unclear. The germline V and J ends were trimmed by 1 base and 5 bases, with 11 bases remaining between them. This CDR3 has 14 amino acids. From germline, CDR1 is SGHAT and CDR2 FQNNGV. CDR3 coding DNA: TGTGCCAGCAGCTTAGTTTCGTTCGCGGAGACCCAGTACTTC. Its protein is CASSLVSFAETQYF.

The V gene is TRBV13, the J gene TRBJ1-6, with D unresolved. The CDR3 consists of 12 residues. From germline, CDR1 is PRHDT and CDR2 FYEKMQ (reference sequence). V lost 8 bases and J 10 bases, leaving 12 bases between the germline ends. Written as DNA, the CDR3 is TGTGCCAGCGGCCCGGCTCGGTCACCCCTCCACTTT. Translation: CASGPARSPLHF.

The chain carries TRBV7-2 and TRBJ2-3, with D perhaps matching TRBD2 (6 bases). V lost 4 bases, J lost 4 bases, and 18 bases lay in between. This CDR3 spans 16 amino acids. Germline CDR1 SGHTA, CDR2 FQGNSA. CDR3 sequence reads: CASSYNLLSGADTQYF. The CDR3 DNA reads as TGTGCCAGCAGCTATAATCTTCTCTCGGGGGCAGATACGCAGTATTTT.

The DNA for the CDR3 is TGTGCCAGCAGTCGGGACGTCTACGGTACCCAGTACTTC. Translated, it gives CASSRDVYGTQYF. The chain is built from TRBV12-3 or TRBV12-4 and TRBJ2-7; D may match TRBD1 or TRBD2 (5 bases each). The V and J ends lost 5 bases and 10 bases respectively, with 18 bases between them. The CDR3 is 13 residues long.

This clonotype was detected only a few times. V is TRBV4-3 and J is TRBJ2-3, with unresolved D. The germline V and J ends were trimmed by 1 base and 6 bases, with 8 bases remaining between them. Germline V CDR1 and CDR2: LGHNA, YSLEER. CDR3 size: 13 residues. The CDR3 protein is CASSQAVPDTQYF. The CDR3 coding sequence is TGCGCCAGCAGCCAAGCGGTTCCCGATACGCAGTATTTT.

This clonotype was seen more than once but under ten times. V and J are TRBV12-3 or TRBV12-4 and TRBJ1-2; D remains unclear. The CDR3 runs 14 residues. V was trimmed by 5 bases and J by 8 bases, leaving 18 bases between them. The CDR3 sequence is CASSPRRSGRGYTF. The CDR3, as DNA: TGTGCCAGCAGTCCCCGTAGGTCCGGACGCGGCTACACCTTC.

This clonotype was seen a few times. V usage is TRBV29-1 and J usage is TRBJ2-1; TRBD1 agrees at 10 bases. Germline trimming cut 6 bases from V and 8 bases from J; bases unmatched to any gene: 4. The CDR3 loop spans 12 amino acids. Per germline, CDR1 SQVTM and CDR2 ANQGSEA. CDR3 in DNA: TGCAGCGTAGGGACAGGGGTGGATGAGCAGTTCTTC. Protein sequence: CSVGTGVDEQFF.

Comments on this clonotype: One junction end does not reproduce the germline sequence, and a read error may be involved. V usage is TRBV20-1 and J usage is TRBJ2-4, with TRBD1 matching over 7 bases. The J call may be wrong; the DNA end is better matched by TRBJ2-7. The length of the CDR3 is 14 residues. Germline V lookup: CDR1 DFQATT, CDR2 SNEGSKA (reference sequence). CDR3 protein: CSARTSRGTYEQYF. The DNA of the CDR3 is TGCAGCGCTAGGACATCCAGGGGGACCTACGAGCAGTACTTC.

The rearrangement links TRBV12-3 or TRBV12-4 to TRBJ1-2, with D unclear. This CDR3 region has 12 residues. Trimming took off 1 base at V and 8 bases at J, with 8 bases between the two ends. The DNA of the CDR3 is TGTGCCAGCAGTTTAGACCGCGAGGGCTACACCTTC. Protein sequence: CASSLDREGYTF.

The DNA of the CDR3 is TGTGCCTGGAGTGTACGGGACAGGGGGCCCTATGGCTACACCTTC. This translates into CAWSVRDRGPYGYTF. The chain joins TRBV30 to TRBJ1-2; the match to TRBD1 covers 12 bases. CDR1 GTSNPN and CDR2 SVGIG come from the germline V gene (reference sequence). The CDR3 extends over 15 amino acids. V was pared by 0 bases and J by 4 bases, with 3 bases of the junction left unmatched.

This clonotype came up a few times. The chain links TRBV7-3 to TRBJ2-3; D ambiguous. Germline V gives CDR1 SGHTA, CDR2 FQGTGA. This CDR3 contains 12 residues. V lost 2 bases and J lost 8, with 8 bases in between. CDR3 DNA sequence: TGTGCCAGCAGCTTAGGGTTAGGTACGCAGTATTTT. Protein product: CASSLGLGTQYF.

The chain carries TRBV20-1 and TRBJ2-3; D tentatively fits TRBD1 or TRBD2 (6 bases each). This CDR3 is 16 amino acids long. V lost 6 bases, J lost 0 bases, and 19 bases lay in between. CDR1 and CDR2 from the germline V gene are DFQATT and SNEGSKA (reference sequence). CDR3 residues: CSATPLGGRSTDTQYF. The CDR3 nucleotides read TGCAGTGCGACCCCTTTAGGGGGGCGGAGCACAGATACGCAGTATTTT.

In this sample, this clonotype turned up many times. The chain combines TRBV29-1 with TRBJ2-7, with 9 bases aligning to TRBD2. V lost 1 base and J lost 6; bases outside the gene matches: 10. From germline, CDR1 is SQVTM and CDR2 ANQGSEA. The CDR3 contains 15 residues. This chain's CDR3 is CSVEGLAGAGREQYF. The CDR3 DNA is TGCAGCGTTGAAGGTTTAGCGGGAGCGGGTCGCGAGCAGTACTTC.

The rearrangement links TRBV20-1 to TRBJ2-4, with 8 bases identical to TRBD2. The J call may not be correct, given that the DNA end is closer to TRBJ2-5. This CDR3 has 13 residues. Germline lookup yields CDR1 DFQATT and CDR2 SNEGSKA (reference sequence). CDR3 bases: TGCGTCGTGGGCGGGAGGCGGACGGAGACCCAGTACTTC. Residues: CVVGGRRTETQYF.

This clonotype is a singleton in its sample. The gene calls are TRBV29-1 and TRBJ2-4, with D possibly matching TRBD1 (6 bases). The end of the DNA is better explained by TRBJ2-7, so the J call may be wrong. The germline gives CDR1 SQVTM, CDR2 ANQGSEA. The CDR3 is 13 amino acids. The CDR3 loop is CSVGTGMFYEQYF. CDR3 sequence (DNA): TGCAGCGTGGGAACAGGGATGTTCTACGAGCAGTACTTC.

The chain couples TRBV6-2 or TRBV6-3 to TRBJ2-5; D not resolved. Trimming left V 6 bases short and J 5 bases short, with 22 bases between. CDR1 MNHEY and CDR2 SVGEGT come from the germline V gene. The length of the CDR3 is 16 residues. The CDR3 protein is CASSPLRQVGVETQYF. The CDR3 region has the DNA TGTGCCAGCAGCCCCCTTCGGCAGGTCGGTGTGGAGACCCAGTACTTC.

This clonotype has only a few counts. This chain joins TRBV7-9 and TRBJ2-6; D is possibly TRBD2 (5 bases). V was trimmed by 1 base and J by 2 bases, leaving 9 bases between them. The CDR3 extends over 16 amino acids. Germline lookup yields CDR1 SEHNR and CDR2 FQNEAQ (reference sequence). The CDR3 DNA reads TGTGCCAGCAGCTTAGGGTCCGGGGCTGGGGCCAACGTCCTGACTTTC. Its translation is CASSLGSGAGANVLTF. Full variable domain (missing parts from reference TRBV7-9 and TRBJ2-6): DTGVSQNPRHKITKRGQNVTFRCDPISEHNRLYWYRQTLGQGPEFLTYFQNEAQLEKSRLLSDRFSAERPKGSFSTLEIQRTEQGDSAMYLCASSLGSGAGANVLTFGAGSRLTVL.

Points on this clonotype: Being one base from a much bigger clone, this may be a read error. The chain recombines TRBV5-1 with TRBJ2-1, with 12 bases matching TRBD1. J gave up 7 bases and V 4 bases, and 3 bases lay outside the gene matches. Germline lookup yields CDR1 SGHRS and CDR2 YFSETQ. The CDR3 has 14 residues. CDR3 bases: TGCGCCAGCAGCGCGGGACAGGGGGCGAATGAGCAGTTCTTC. As protein: CASSAGQGANEQFF.

The CDR3 spells CASSDSTGGADTQYF. As DNA, the CDR3 is TGTGCCAGCAGTGACTCGACAGGGGGCGCAGATACGCAGTATTTT. The V and J genes are TRBV6-4 and TRBJ2-3, with 10 bases fitting TRBD1. The germline CDR1 and CDR2 sequences are MRHNA and SNTAGT. V trimming: 0 bases; J trimming: 4 bases; junction bases outside the gene matches: 1. The CDR3 spans 15 residues.

The genes are TRBV18 and TRBJ2-1, with 7 bases identical to TRBD2. V was clipped by 0 bases and J by 2 bases; unmatched bases: 13. The CDR3 is 19 amino acids. CDR1 KGHSH and CDR2 LQKENI come from the germline V gene. CDR3 bases: TGTGCCAGCTCACCACCGTTACGGGGGGTATACGAAACCTACAATGAGCAGTTCTTC. Its protein product is CASSPPLRGVYETYNEQFF. Full variable domain (remainder filled in from reference TRBV18 and TRBJ2-1): NAGVMQNPRHLVRRRGQEARLRCSPMKGHSHVYWYRQLPEEGLKFMVYLQKENIIDESGMPKERFSAEFPKEGPSILRIQQVVRGDSAAYFCASSPPLRGVYETYNEQFFGPGTRLTVL.

This clonotype was seen only a few times. This chain connects TRBV27 to TRBJ1-5, with a possible D match to TRBD1 (5 bases). V lost 6 bases, J lost 7 bases, and 10 bases lay in between. There are 12 residues in the CDR3. The germline CDR1 and CDR2 sequences are MNHEY and SMNVEV (reference sequence). The CDR3 nucleotides read TGTGCCAGCAGGAGGGGTGGGCAGCCCCAGCATTTT. Translated: CASRRGGQPQHF.

This clonotype has just a few counts. This sequence joins TRBV20-1 and TRBJ2-7; the D is unclear. CDR3 size: 12 residues. V lost 6 bases and J lost 5, with 14 bases in between. Germline loops: CDR1 DFQATT, CDR2 SNEGSKA (reference sequence). In DNA, the CDR3 is TGCAGTGCCTCCTCAGGCGGCAACGAGCAGTACTTC. It is translated as CSASSGGNEQYF.